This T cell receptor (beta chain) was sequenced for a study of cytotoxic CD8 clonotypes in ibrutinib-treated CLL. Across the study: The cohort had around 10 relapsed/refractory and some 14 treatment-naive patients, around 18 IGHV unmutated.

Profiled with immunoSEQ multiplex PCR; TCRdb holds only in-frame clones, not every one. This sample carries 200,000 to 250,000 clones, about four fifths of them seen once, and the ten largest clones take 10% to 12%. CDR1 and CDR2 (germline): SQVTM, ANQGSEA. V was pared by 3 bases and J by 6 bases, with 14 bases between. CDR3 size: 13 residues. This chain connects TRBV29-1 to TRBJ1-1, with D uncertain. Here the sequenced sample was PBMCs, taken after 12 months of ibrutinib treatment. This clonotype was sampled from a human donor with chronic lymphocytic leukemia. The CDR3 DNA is TGCAGCGTTGACGGTAGGGCCCGGGCTGAAGCTTTCTTT. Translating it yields CSVDGRARAEAFF.